This T cell receptor (beta chain) was captured in a study of T cells in Graves' hyperthyroidism and ophthalmopathy. The source material, RNA transcripts, was used to amplify TCR beta CDR3 regions. HTBI primers were used for first-round RT-PCR of the TCR CDR3. TCRdb analysed the multiplex PCR reads with MiXCR anew, one entry per CDR3 protein. The profile shows approximately 600,000 distinct CDR3 sequences, less than 25% of them singletons. V was trimmed by 0 bases and J by 1 base, leaving 12 bases between them. Germline V gene data show CDR1 as SGDLS and CDR2 as YYNGEE. The CDR3 has 16 amino acids. Clinical symptoms, serum thyroxine and TRAb, thyroid ultrasound and orbital computed tomography together formed the diagnostic basis.

The genes are TRBV9 and TRBJ2-3; the D call may be TRBD1 or TRBD2 (5 bases each). Source material: blood. This clonotype was obtained from a man aged 30-40 years with Graves' ophthalmopathy. This chain's CDR3 is CASSVGVGTRTDTQYF. The CDR3 DNA is TGTGCCAGCAGCGTAGGGGTCGGGACGCGCACAGATACGCAGTATTTT. The whole variable domain, filled in from reference TRBV9 and TRBJ2-3, reads DSGVTQTPKHLITATGQRVTLRCSPRSGDLSVYWYQQSLDQGLQFLIQYYNGEERAKGNILERFSAQQFPDLHSELNLSSLELGDSALYFCASSVGVGTRTDTQYFGPGTRLTVL.